The 7 T cell receptor beta chains given below trace back to one sample, sequenced in a study of shared clonotypes between healthy human individuals. Repertoires were generated with immunoSEQ multiplex PCR, while TCRdb's copy carries only in-frame clones and drops some. The sample lists approximately 740,000 clones; 92% were seen once. Cells designated naive CD8 were CD45RO-negative and were positively selected for CCR7, with terminally differentiated effector memory CD45RA+ cells excluded. Sequenced input: naive CD8+ T cells sorted from blood. Receptors were obtained from a young man in good health.

The rearrangement uses TRBV7-9 and TRBJ1-4; 8 bases agree with TRBD1. Losses at the gene ends were 6 bases for V and 7 bases for J; bases not matched to a gene: 10. The CDR3 sequence is 15 residues long. Germline assignment: CDR1 SEHNR and CDR2 FQNEAQ (reference sequence). CDR3 coding DNA: TGTGCCAGCAGGAAAGTCACAGGGGGAGGTGAAAAACTGTTTTTT. Its translation is CASRKVTGGGEKLFF.

J is TRBJ2-3 and V is TRBV25-1; the D gene could be TRBD1 or TRBD2 (6 bases each). CDR1 MGHDK and CDR2 SYGVNS come from the germline V gene. The CDR3 loop spans 15 amino acids. The V end lost 6 bases, the J end lost 4 bases, and 17 bases lay between the germline ends. Written as DNA, the CDR3 is TGTGCCAGCAGACTCGCAGGGGAGGAGGCAGATACGCAGTATTTT. It codes for CASRLAGEEADTQYF.

This chain links TRBV19 with TRBJ2-1; D is uncertain. The V gene lost 1 base and the J gene lost 5 bases, with 6 bases spanning the gap. This CDR3 comprises 13 residues. CDR1 LNHDA and CDR2 SQIVND come from the germline V gene (reference sequence). The CDR3 bases are TGTGCCAGTAGTATAGGATATAACAATGAGCAGTTCTTC. Translating it yields CASSIGYNNEQFF.

This clone was seen just once. The V call is TRBV15, the J call TRBJ2-7; possible D gene TRBD1, 6 bases. Trimming stripped 3 bases from V and 0 bases from J, with 15 bases between. Germline lookup yields CDR1 LNHNV and CDR2 YYDKDF (reference sequence). The CDR3 length is 16 residues. In nucleotides, the CDR3 is TGTGCCACCAGCAGCCGCCGGGACACTGCCTCCTACGAGCAGTACTTC. It yields the protein CATSSRRDTASYEQYF.

The chain employs TRBV27 and TRBJ1-5; D might be TRBD1 (6 bases). The V gene lost 5 bases and the J gene lost 5 bases, with 16 bases spanning the gap. The CDR3 has 15 residues. Germline V gene sequence: CDR1 MNHEY, CDR2 SMNVEV (reference sequence). DNA for the CDR3: TGTGCCAGCAGTATCGGGACAAAAGGTGATCAGCCCCAGCATTTT. It is translated as CASSIGTKGDQPQHF.

The V call is TRBV11-3, the J call TRBJ2-3; 7 bases match TRBD2. CDR1 is SGHNT and CDR2 is YENEEA in the germline V gene. The CDR3 has 16 amino acids. J lost 1 base, V lost 4 bases, and 8 bases had no gene match. For the CDR3, the DNA is TGTGCCAGCAGCTCGGGACTAACACTAGGCACAGATACGCAGTATTTT. Its translation: CASSSGLTLGTDTQYF.

This chain joins TRBV18 and TRBJ2-3; tentative D call: TRBD2 (5 bases). The CDR3 covers 14 residues. Trimming left V 6 bases short and J 2 bases short, with 12 bases between. The germline V gene has CDR1 KGHSH and CDR2 LQKENI. The CDR3 DNA sequence: TGTGCCAGCTCTCCGGAGGTTTACACAGATACGCAGTATTTT. Its translation is CASSPEVYTDTQYF.